One and the same sample provided the 7 T cell receptor beta chains below, sequenced in a study of a mutant IDH1 vaccine in newly diagnosed glioma. Antigens of these TCRs are unknown. Profiled with immunoSEQ multiplex PCR; TCRdb holds only in-frame clones, not every one. The data contain 60,000 to 100,000 clones, around 85% of them singletons. Stated time point: week 23, last vaccination. Topical imiquimod accompanied each vaccine dose, which consisted of 300 ug of mutant IDH1 20-mer peptide. Sample: PBMCs, taken from a glioma patient whose treatment included an IDH1 peptide vaccine. The origin of the receptors is a woman aged 50 to 65 with glioma.

The chain recombines TRBV11-2 with TRBJ2-7, with 7 bases aligning to TRBD1. The J segment lost 5 bases and the V segment lost 7 bases, leaving 11 bases of the junction unmatched. Germline CDR1 is SGHAT and CDR2 is FQNNGV. The CDR3 sequence is 14 residues long. CDR3: CASTLLGQFHEQYF. The CDR3 DNA sequence: TGTGCCAGCACGCTACTGGGACAGTTCCACGAGCAGTACTTC.

As concerns this clone: Relative to the germline gene, one junction end is altered; a read error may explain this. Other nucleotide sequences from this sample produce the same CDR3. This chain joins TRBV6-5 and TRBJ1-2, with a tentative D call TRBD1 (5 bases). Per germline, CDR1 MNHEY and CDR2 SVGAGI. There are 13 residues in the CDR3. This CDR3 is CASSWGNGHGYTF. CDR3 sequence (DNA): TGTGCCAGCAGTTGGGGTAATGGACATGGCTACACCTTT.

The chain is built from TRBV6-4 and TRBJ2-1, with 9 bases identical to TRBD2. Germline V gene sequence: CDR1 MRHNA, CDR2 SNTAGT. This CDR3 is built from 15 residues. Unmatched junction bases numbered 6, after V lost 2 bases and J lost 7 bases. CDR3 nucleotides: TGTGCCAGCAGTGACCGATTAGCGGGAGTAAATGAGCAGTTCTTC. It encodes CASSDRLAGVNEQFF.

V is TRBV18 and J is TRBJ1-1; TRBD1 is a possible D gene (5 bases). Deletions cut 6 bases from V and 8 bases from J, with 25 bases between. There are 16 residues in the CDR3. The V gene's germline CDR1 is KGHSH and CDR2 LQKENI. The CDR3 region has the DNA TGTGCCAGCTCCGCACCATTCGTAGGGGATAATTCCGAAGCTTTCTTT. The encoded protein is CASSAPFVGDNSEAFF.

In this sample, this clone turned up once. The chain links TRBV27 to TRBJ2-2; a possible D gene is TRBD2 (5 bases). V lost 3 bases, J lost 6 bases, and 8 bases lay in between. The germline gives CDR1 MNHEY, CDR2 SMNVEV (reference sequence). CDR3 length: 13 residues. In DNA, the CDR3 is TGTGCCAGCAGTTTTAGCGTTGCCGGGGAGCTGTTTTTT. Translation gives CASSFSVAGELFF.

In its sample, this clone was seen many times. The chain recombines TRBV5-1 with TRBJ1-1; possible D gene TRBD1, 6 bases. The germline CDR1 and CDR2 sequences are SGHRS and YFSETQ. V lost 4 bases to trimming and J lost 9 bases, with 13 bases between them. The CDR3 has 12 residues. DNA for the CDR3: TGCGCCAGCAGCCTCGACAGGAATAAAGCTTTCTTT. As protein: CASSLDRNKAFF.

The chain employs TRBV14 and TRBJ2-7; 10 bases line up with TRBD2. CDR1 SGHDN and CDR2 FVKESK come from the germline V gene. This CDR3 comprises 17 residues. J was trimmed by 1 base and V by 2 bases; bases with no gene match: 8. The CDR3 loop is CASSQRWGTSDSYEQYF. The CDR3 coding sequence is TGTGCCAGCAGCCAAAGATGGGGGACTAGCGATTCCTACGAGCAGTACTTC.